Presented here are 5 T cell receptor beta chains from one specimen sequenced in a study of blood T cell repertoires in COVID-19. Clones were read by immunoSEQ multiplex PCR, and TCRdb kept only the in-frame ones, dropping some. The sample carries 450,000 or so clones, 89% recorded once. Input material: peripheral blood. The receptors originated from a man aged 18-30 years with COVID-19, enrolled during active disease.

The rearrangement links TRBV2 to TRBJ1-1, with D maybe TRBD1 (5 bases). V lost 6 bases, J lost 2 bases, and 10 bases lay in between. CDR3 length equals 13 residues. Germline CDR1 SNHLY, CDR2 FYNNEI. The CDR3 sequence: CASRGLPNTEAFF. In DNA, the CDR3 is TGTGCCAGCAGGGGACTGCCAAACACTGAAGCTTTCTTT.

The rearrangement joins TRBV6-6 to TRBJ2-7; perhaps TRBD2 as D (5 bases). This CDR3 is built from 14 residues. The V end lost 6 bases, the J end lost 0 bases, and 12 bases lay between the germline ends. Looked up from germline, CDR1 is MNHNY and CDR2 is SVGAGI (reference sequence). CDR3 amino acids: CASRPGRDSYEQYF. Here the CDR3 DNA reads TGTGCCAGCAGACCGGGAAGGGACTCCTACGAGCAGTACTTC.

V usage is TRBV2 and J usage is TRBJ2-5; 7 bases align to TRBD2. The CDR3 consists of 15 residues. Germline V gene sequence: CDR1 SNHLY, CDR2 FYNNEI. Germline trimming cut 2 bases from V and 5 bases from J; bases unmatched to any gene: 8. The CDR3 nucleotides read TGTGCCAGCAGTGAACGCCCTAGCGGAATGGAGACCCAGTACTTC. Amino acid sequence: CASSERPSGMETQYF. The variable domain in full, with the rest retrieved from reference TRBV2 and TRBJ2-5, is EPEVTQTPSHQVTQMGQEVILRCVPISNHLYFYWYRQILGQKVEFLVSFYNNEISEKSEIFDDQFSVERPDGSNFTLKIRSTKLEDSAMYFCASSERPSGMETQYFGPGTRLLVL.

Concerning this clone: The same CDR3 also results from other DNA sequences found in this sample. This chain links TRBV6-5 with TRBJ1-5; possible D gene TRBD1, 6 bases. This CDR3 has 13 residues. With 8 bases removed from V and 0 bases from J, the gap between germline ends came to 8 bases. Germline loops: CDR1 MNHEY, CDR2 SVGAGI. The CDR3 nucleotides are TGTGCCAGCCGGACAGATAGCAATCAGCCCCAGCATTTT. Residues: CASRTDSNQPQHF.

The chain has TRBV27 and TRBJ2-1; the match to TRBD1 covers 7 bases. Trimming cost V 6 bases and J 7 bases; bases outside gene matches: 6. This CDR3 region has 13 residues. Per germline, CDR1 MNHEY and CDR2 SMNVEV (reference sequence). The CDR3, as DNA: TGTGCCAGCAGACCCAACAGGGGAAATGAGCAGTTCTTC. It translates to CASRPNRGNEQFF.